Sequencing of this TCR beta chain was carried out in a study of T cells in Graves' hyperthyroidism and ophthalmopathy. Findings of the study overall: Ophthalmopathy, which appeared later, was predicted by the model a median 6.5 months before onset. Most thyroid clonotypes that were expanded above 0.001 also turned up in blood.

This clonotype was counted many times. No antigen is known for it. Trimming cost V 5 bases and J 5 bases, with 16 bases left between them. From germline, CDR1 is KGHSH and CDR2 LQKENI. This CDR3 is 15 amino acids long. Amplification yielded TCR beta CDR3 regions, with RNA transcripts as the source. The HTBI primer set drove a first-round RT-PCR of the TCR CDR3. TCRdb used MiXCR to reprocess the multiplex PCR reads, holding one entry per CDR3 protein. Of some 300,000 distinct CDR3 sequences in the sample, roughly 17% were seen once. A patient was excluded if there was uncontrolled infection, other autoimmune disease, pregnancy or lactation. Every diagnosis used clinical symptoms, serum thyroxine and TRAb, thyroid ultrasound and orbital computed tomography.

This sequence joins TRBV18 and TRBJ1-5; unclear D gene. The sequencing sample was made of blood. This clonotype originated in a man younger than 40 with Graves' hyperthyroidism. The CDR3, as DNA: TGTGCCAGCTCAGGATTTCGGATTTTCGATCAGCCCCAGCATTTT. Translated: CASSGFRIFDQPQHF. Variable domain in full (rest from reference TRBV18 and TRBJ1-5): NAGVMQNPRHLVRRRGQEARLRCSPMKGHSHVYWYRQLPEEGLKFMVYLQKENIIDESGMPKERFSAEFPKEGPSILRIQQVVRGDSAAYFCASSGFRIFDQPQHFGDGTRLSIL.